These 2 T cell receptor beta chains originate from one sample sequenced in a study of OX40 agonist ivuxolimab in advanced cancers. Only in-frame clones appear in the TCRdb table, and some are missing; sequencing was by immunoSEQ multiplex PCR. The data show just under 75,000 clones, 90% seen once. The sample consisted of CD4+ or CD8+ T cells sorted from blood, taken in a trial of the OX40 agonist ivuxolimab. All receptors come from an adult with an advanced solid tumor such as melanoma, head and neck, liver or kidney cancer.

This clone was seen once. V is TRBV5-8 and J is TRBJ2-1, with D possibly being TRBD2 (6 bases). Trimming took 0 bases from V and 9 from J, leaving 16 bases between them. CDR3 size: 15 residues. Germline lookup yields CDR1 SGHTS and CDR2 YDEGEE. The CDR3 DNA sequence: TGTGCCAGCAGCTTGGTAGGGACTTCCTGGAGTGAGCAGTTCTTC. It is translated as CASSLVGTSWSEQFF.

This sequence joins TRBV11-1 and TRBJ1-5; TRBD1 is a possible D gene (6 bases). CDR3 size: 15 residues. CDR1 is SGHAT, CDR2 FQDESV, per germline (reference sequence). V lost 3 bases and J 2 bases, leaving 11 bases between the germline ends. CDR3 amino acids: CASSLDHRGNQPQHF. The CDR3 DNA sequence: TGTGCCAGCAGCTTGGACCACAGGGGCAATCAGCCCCAGCATTTT.